A selection of T cell receptor beta chains follows, all from one sample in a study of long-term antiretroviral therapy in people with HIV. Clones were sequenced by immunoSEQ multiplex PCR, and TCRdb holds only the in-frame ones, with some missing. This table holds approximately 24,000 clones, 79% found once. The input for sequencing was unsorted PBMCs, taken 2.1 years after starting antiretroviral therapy. These receptors all stem from a young man with HIV. Both conserved end residues are part of each CDR3. D genes are given only for firm matches. Expanded clones are given a class, and other clones once, few, many or no size at all.

d_call: -; v_call: TRBV4-1; clone_size: -; j_call: TRBJ2-5; cdr3_aa: CASSQEGALAQETQYF; cdr3_nt: TGCGCCAGCAGCCAAGAAGGGGCCCTCGCCCAAGAGACCCAGTACTTC
d_call: TRBD1; v_call: TRBV9; clone_size: -; j_call: TRBJ2-7; cdr3_aa: CASSVTGTGFNEQYF; cdr3_nt: TGTGCCAGCAGCGTTACCGGGACAGGATTCAACGAGCAGTACTTC
d_call: -; v_call: TRBV28; clone_size: -; j_call: TRBJ2-3; cdr3_aa: CASRGVLAGTDTQYF; cdr3_nt: TGTGCCAGCAGAGGAGTCCTCGCGGGCACAGATACGCAGTATTTT
d_call: TRBD1; v_call: TRBV5-4; clone_size: -; j_call: TRBJ1-1; cdr3_aa: CASSLGLQGVEAFF; cdr3_nt: TGTGCCAGCAGCTTAGGACTACAGGGGGTTGAAGCTTTCTTT
d_call: TRBD1; v_call: TRBV28; clone_size: -; j_call: TRBJ1-5; cdr3_aa: CASGRTGGTSQPQHF; cdr3_nt: TGTGCCAGCGGGAGAACAGGGGGCACAAGTCAGCCCCAGCATTTT
d_call: -; v_call: TRBV6-4; clone_size: -; j_call: TRBJ2-2; cdr3_aa: CASSTGHQMGELFF; cdr3_nt: TGTGCCAGCAGTACCGGGCATCAGATGGGGGAGCTGTTTTTT
d_call: -; v_call: TRBV7-8; clone_size: -; j_call: TRBJ1-4; cdr3_aa: CASSFARTSEKLFF; cdr3_nt: TGTGCCAGCAGCTTCGCCAGAACGAGCGAAAAACTGTTTTTT
d_call: -; v_call: TRBV19; clone_size: -; j_call: TRBJ2-1; cdr3_aa: CASSIGGSYNEQFF; cdr3_nt: TGTGCCAGTAGTATAGGGGGCTCCTACAATGAGCAGTTCTTC
d_call: TRBD2; v_call: TRBV5-1; clone_size: once; j_call: TRBJ2-7; cdr3_aa: CASSPSGGAYEQYF; cdr3_nt: TGCGCCAGCAGCCCTAGCGGGGGGGCCTACGAGCAGTACTTC
d_call: -; v_call: TRBV19; clone_size: once; j_call: TRBJ2-7; cdr3_aa: CASSISRAYEQYF; cdr3_nt: TGTGCCAGTAGTATATCACGGGCCTACGAGCAGTACTTC
d_call: -; v_call: TRBV19; clone_size: -; j_call: TRBJ1-2; cdr3_aa: CASRPEVNYGYTF; cdr3_nt: TGTGCCAGTAGACCCGAAGTGAACTATGGCTACACCTTC
d_call: -; v_call: TRBV19; clone_size: -; j_call: TRBJ2-1; cdr3_aa: CASSIGPGRNYNEQFF; cdr3_nt: TGTGCCAGTAGTATAGGGCCAGGGAGGAATTACAATGAGCAGTTCTTC
d_call: TRBD1; v_call: TRBV14; clone_size: -; j_call: TRBJ1-6; cdr3_aa: CASSPLTGLNSPLHF; cdr3_nt: TGTGCCAGCAGCCCCCTGACAGGGTTGAATTCACCCCTCCACTTT
d_call: -; v_call: TRBV2; clone_size: once; j_call: TRBJ2-1; cdr3_aa: CATFNNEQFF; cdr3_nt: TGTGCCACCTTTAACAATGAGCAGTTCTTC
d_call: -; v_call: TRBV5-4; clone_size: -; j_call: TRBJ2-7; cdr3_aa: CASSTGSSIYEQYF; cdr3_nt: TGTGCCAGCAGCACCGGGAGTTCAATCTACGAGCAGTACTTC
d_call: -; v_call: TRBV6-1; clone_size: -; j_call: TRBJ2-5; cdr3_aa: CASTLAGETQYF; cdr3_nt: TGTGCCAGCACCTTAGCTGGGGAGACCCAGTACTTC
d_call: TRBD2; v_call: TRBV29-1; clone_size: -; j_call: TRBJ2-3; cdr3_aa: CSVEERPSGSSTSVTDTQYF; cdr3_nt: TGCAGCGTTGAAGAGCGGCCGTCCGGATCGTCGACTAGCGTGACAGATACGCAGTATTTT
d_call: -; v_call: TRBV28; clone_size: medium-sized; j_call: TRBJ2-5; cdr3_aa: CASHSWYQETQYF; cdr3_nt: TGTGCCTCCCACAGTTGGTACCAAGAGACCCAGTACTTC
d_call: -; v_call: TRBV5-1; clone_size: -; j_call: TRBJ1-3; cdr3_aa: CASSLAGPRQPGNTIYF; cdr3_nt: TGCGCCAGCAGCTTGGCCGGTCCGAGACAGCCTGGAAACACCATATATTTT
d_call: -; v_call: TRBV11-2; clone_size: -; j_call: TRBJ1-1; cdr3_aa: CASSFGLVNTEAFF; cdr3_nt: TGTGCCAGCAGCTTTGGACTGGTGAACACTGAAGCTTTCTTT
d_call: -; v_call: TRBV7-7; clone_size: -; j_call: TRBJ2-7; cdr3_aa: CASSFGLDSMSEQYF; cdr3_nt: TGTGCCAGCAGCTTTGGTTTGGACAGTATGAGCGAGCAGTACTTC
d_call: TRBD1; v_call: TRBV20-1; clone_size: -; j_call: TRBJ2-4; cdr3_aa: CSARDGRTGDF; cdr3_nt: TGCAGTGCTAGAGACGGACGAACAGGGGACTTC
d_call: -; v_call: TRBV30; clone_size: -; j_call: TRBJ1-4; cdr3_aa: CAWSVMGGGVGEKLFF; cdr3_nt: TGTGCCTGGAGTGTGATGGGTGGAGGCGTCGGGGAAAAACTGTTTTTT
d_call: -; v_call: TRBV7-9; clone_size: -; j_call: TRBJ1-1; cdr3_aa: CASSLPGVAEAFF; cdr3_nt: TGTGCCAGCAGCCTCCCCGGGGTCGCTGAAGCTTTCTTT
d_call: -; v_call: TRBV10-2; clone_size: -; j_call: TRBJ2-1; cdr3_aa: CASSEKSLSYNEQFF; cdr3_nt: TGCGCCAGCAGTGAGAAGTCACTCTCCTACAATGAGCAGTTCTTC
d_call: -; v_call: TRBV9; clone_size: -; j_call: TRBJ1-2; cdr3_aa: CASSVGQEVLQGYTF; cdr3_nt: TGTGCCAGCAGCGTAGGGCAGGAGGTTCTTCAGGGCTACACCTTC
d_call: -; v_call: TRBV18; clone_size: -; j_call: TRBJ2-7; cdr3_aa: CASSPLASGASLSYEQYF; cdr3_nt: TGTGCCAGCTCACCACTCGCTTCAGGGGCTTCCCTCTCCTACGAGCAGTACTTC
d_call: TRBD1; v_call: TRBV5-1; clone_size: few; j_call: TRBJ1-2; cdr3_aa: CASSKGTGDGYTF; cdr3_nt: TGCGCCAGCAGCAAAGGGACAGGTGATGGCTACACCTTC
d_call: TRBD1; v_call: TRBV6-5; clone_size: -; j_call: TRBJ1-5; cdr3_aa: CASRLTGGGNQPQHF; cdr3_nt: TGTGCCAGCAGACTCACAGGGGGAGGCAATCAGCCCCAGCATTTT
d_call: -; v_call: TRBV5-1; clone_size: -; j_call: TRBJ2-7; cdr3_aa: CASSASIPHEQYF; cdr3_nt: TGCGCCAGCAGCGCCAGTATTCCCCACGAGCAGTACTTC
d_call: -; v_call: TRBV4-1; clone_size: -; j_call: TRBJ2-7; cdr3_aa: CASSQEISGQIFEQYF; cdr3_nt: TGCGCCAGCAGCCAAGAGATATCGGGTCAAATCTTCGAGCAGTACTTC
d_call: -; v_call: TRBV19; clone_size: -; j_call: TRBJ2-3; cdr3_aa: CASSRSTGSWGDTQYF; cdr3_nt: TGTGCCAGTAGTCGATCGACCGGGAGCTGGGGAGATACGCAGTATTTT
d_call: TRBD1; v_call: TRBV6-1; clone_size: -; j_call: TRBJ2-2; cdr3_aa: CASSVRGTGDTGELFF; cdr3_nt: TGTGCCAGCAGTGTTCGAGGGACAGGGGACACCGGGGAGCTGTTTTTT
d_call: -; v_call: TRBV6-5; clone_size: -; j_call: TRBJ2-7; cdr3_aa: CASRGSSYEQYF; cdr3_nt: TGTGCCAGCAGGGGCAGCTCCTACGAGCAGTACTTC
d_call: -; v_call: TRBV19; clone_size: -; j_call: TRBJ1-1; cdr3_aa: CASSIPLGSLNTEAFF; cdr3_nt: TGTGCCAGTAGTATCCCACTCGGCAGTTTGAACACTGAAGCTTTCTTT
d_call: TRBD2; v_call: TRBV7-6; clone_size: -; j_call: TRBJ2-1; cdr3_aa: CASSLRAGGPLDEQFF; cdr3_nt: TGTGCCAGCAGCTTAAGGGCGGGAGGGCCGTTGGATGAGCAGTTCTTC
d_call: -; v_call: TRBV19; clone_size: -; j_call: TRBJ1-1; cdr3_aa: CASSMYLGVSTEAFF; cdr3_nt: TGTGCCAGTAGTATGTATCTGGGGGTGAGCACTGAAGCTTTCTTT
d_call: -; v_call: TRBV27; clone_size: -; j_call: TRBJ1-1; cdr3_aa: CASSLSQGFEAFF; cdr3_nt: TGTGCCAGCAGTTTATCTCAAGGGTTTGAAGCTTTCTTT
d_call: -; v_call: TRBV4-3; clone_size: -; j_call: TRBJ2-3; cdr3_aa: CASSQGSRGTDTQYF; cdr3_nt: TGCGCCAGCAGCCAAGGTTCTCGGGGCACAGATACGCAGTATTTT
d_call: TRBD2; v_call: TRBV6-1; clone_size: -; j_call: TRBJ2-3; cdr3_aa: CASSEEAGVYTDTQYF; cdr3_nt: TGTGCCAGCAGTGAAGAAGCGGGGGTATACACAGATACGCAGTATTTT
d_call: TRBD1; v_call: TRBV5-1; clone_size: -; j_call: TRBJ1-5; cdr3_aa: CASSLAGGQPQHF; cdr3_nt: TGCGCCAGCAGTTTGGCAGGGGGCCAGCCCCAGCATTTT
d_call: -; v_call: TRBV6-1; clone_size: -; j_call: TRBJ1-6; cdr3_aa: CASSEGSGPAPNSPLHF; cdr3_nt: TGTGCCAGCAGTGAAGGGAGCGGCCCGGCCCCAAATTCACCCCTCCACTTT
d_call: TRBD2; v_call: TRBV5-4; clone_size: -; j_call: TRBJ2-3; cdr3_aa: CASSLKREMTDTQYF; cdr3_nt: TGTGCCAGCAGCTTGAAGCGGGAGATGACAGATACGCAGTATTTT
d_call: TRBD1; v_call: TRBV6-5; clone_size: -; j_call: TRBJ1-2; cdr3_aa: CASSYSGTGNYGYTF; cdr3_nt: TGTGCCAGCAGTTACTCCGGGACAGGGAATTATGGCTACACCTTC
d_call: TRBD1; v_call: TRBV19; clone_size: -; j_call: TRBJ2-1; cdr3_aa: CASTWGQGYEQFF; cdr3_nt: TGTGCCAGTACCTGGGGACAGGGATATGAGCAGTTCTTC
d_call: -; v_call: TRBV6-5; clone_size: once; j_call: TRBJ2-7; cdr3_aa: CASRQGGGGQYF; cdr3_nt: TGTGCCAGCAGGCAGGGGGGGGGCGGGCAGTACTTC
d_call: -; v_call: TRBV4-3; clone_size: -; j_call: TRBJ1-2; cdr3_aa: CASSQLPGLYYGYTF; cdr3_nt: TGCGCCAGCAGCCAGCTTCCGGGCCTGTACTATGGCTACACCTTC
d_call: -; v_call: TRBV6-6; clone_size: once; j_call: TRBJ1-2; cdr3_aa: CASTQGRGLFYGYTF; cdr3_nt: TGTGCCAGCACCCAGGGTCGGGGACTTTTCTATGGCTACACCTTC
d_call: -; v_call: TRBV5-5; clone_size: -; j_call: TRBJ2-1; cdr3_aa: CASSVDGTNNEQFF; cdr3_nt: TGTGCCAGCAGCGTCGATGGGACCAACAATGAGCAGTTCTTC
d_call: -; v_call: TRBV9; clone_size: -; j_call: TRBJ1-1; cdr3_aa: CASSATVPGTEAFF; cdr3_nt: TGTGCCAGCAGCGCGACAGTTCCGGGGACTGAAGCTTTCTTT
d_call: -; v_call: TRBV28; clone_size: -; j_call: TRBJ1-6; cdr3_aa: CASSSETANLNSPLHF; cdr3_nt: TGTGCCAGCAGTTCAGAGACAGCCAACCTTAATTCACCCCTCCACTTT
d_call: TRBD1; v_call: TRBV7-9; clone_size: -; j_call: TRBJ2-7; cdr3_aa: CASSLTGGKNEQYF; cdr3_nt: TGTGCCAGCAGCCTGACAGGGGGAAAGAACGAGCAGTACTTC
d_call: -; v_call: TRBV28; clone_size: -; j_call: TRBJ2-6; cdr3_aa: CASSPAGGSGANVLTF; cdr3_nt: TGTGCCAGCAGCCCCGCCGGAGGCTCTGGGGCCAACGTCCTGACTTTC
d_call: -; v_call: TRBV18; clone_size: -; j_call: TRBJ1-3; cdr3_aa: CASSPRRDPGNTIYF; cdr3_nt: TGTGCCAGCTCACCAAGGAGAGACCCAGGAAACACCATATATTTT
d_call: -; v_call: TRBV28; clone_size: -; j_call: TRBJ2-7; cdr3_aa: CASSPRTGYVGQYF; cdr3_nt: TGTGCCAGCAGTCCCCGGACGGGTTACGTGGGGCAGTACTTC
d_call: -; v_call: TRBV6-1; clone_size: -; j_call: TRBJ1-2; cdr3_aa: CATFEGGYGYTF; cdr3_nt: TGTGCCACTTTCGAAGGGGGGTATGGCTACACCTTC
d_call: TRBD1; v_call: TRBV7-9; clone_size: -; j_call: TRBJ2-2; cdr3_aa: CASSQGDRPGGELFF; cdr3_nt: TGTGCCAGCAGCCAAGGGGACAGGCCAGGCGGGGAGCTGTTTTTT
d_call: -; v_call: TRBV7-2; clone_size: -; j_call: TRBJ1-1; cdr3_aa: CASSSLGMVTEAFF; cdr3_nt: TGTGCCAGCAGCTCTTTAGGGATGGTGACTGAAGCTTTCTTT
d_call: TRBD1; v_call: TRBV11-3; clone_size: -; j_call: TRBJ2-7; cdr3_aa: CASSLQTGGMYEQYF; cdr3_nt: TGTGCCAGCAGCCTACAGACAGGGGGCATGTACGAGCAGTACTTC